This T cell receptor (beta chain) was sequenced during a study of blood T cell repertoires in COVID-19. As for the study in general: Acute and convalescent COVID-19 samples came from the United States, Italy and Spain. T cells, B-cell-depleted T cells, or PBMCs provided the cDNA or gDNA that served as material.

Study members were between roughly 18 and 89 years old and lived in 20 to 25 US regions. The study assigned cohorts using participant-reported clinical history. Germline assignment: CDR1 SGHTA and CDR2 FQGNSA. V lost 3 bases and J lost 2, with 8 bases in between. The length of the CDR3 is 14 residues. The method was immunoSEQ multiplex PCR; TCRdb's version includes in-frame clones alone and lacks a portion of them. This sample has 180,000 or so clones, with roughly 80% found just once. The sample was PBMCs or T cells enriched from blood (not recorded which). The TCR originated in a woman between 50 and 59 years old who had recovered from COVID-19. The V and J genes are TRBV7-2 and TRBJ1-5; D not resolved. CDR3: CASSFGQGNQPQHF. The CDR3, as DNA: TGTGCCAGCAGCTTCGGCCAGGGCAATCAGCCCCAGCATTTT.